This TCR beta chain originates from a study of cytomegalovirus exposure and HLA in healthy donors (dated by TCRdb to about 2017). Some background on the complete study: An earlier analysis of some 550 of the donors reported 250 to 350 Gb of sequence data and some 120 million unique TCR beta sequences from 190 million or so T cells. An early release covering 550 to 700 HLA-typed donors comprised approximately 290 gigabases of sequencing data and roughly 85 million unique TCR sequences. Among the roughly 370 genotyped donors, about 85% belonged to the genetic ancestry cluster associated with self-reported Caucasian donors. The study aimed to test whether signatures of past pathogen exposure could be identified by cataloging public T cell receptors. Using immunosequencing, the study profiled T cell repertoires from fewer than 700 subjects and related those repertoires to cytomegalovirus serostatus. A separate validation cohort of more than 100 different subjects was used in addition to the 666-subject first cohort. The study combined high-throughput TCR immunosequencing, statistical association of individual TCRs with disease status, and machine learning to predict cytomegalovirus infection status. In a later analysis, previously published TCR beta repertoires from 670 or so donors were re-analyzed and high-resolution HLA genotyping was added so that TCR occurrence patterns could be studied. Rather than drawing on any new phenotypic data, the later analysis identified candidate immune exposures from TCR beta sequences and the way those sequences occurred across donors. In an earlier analysis of roughly 580 of the donors, high-throughput TCR beta sequencing was used to judge whether each TCR beta V gene segment behaved as functional or pseudogenic. Alongside the repertoire data, information on donor age, sex, ethnicity and CMV serostatus was compiled. In a later genetic analysis, genome-wide SNP genotypes for about three fifths of the roughly 670 donors were used, and that subset was treated as a discovery cohort. Every discovery cohort repertoire had been produced on one sequencing platform. Both class I and class II loci were covered by HLA typing, at four-digit resolution. The number of donors typed differed by locus, with 629-630 for A, B, C, DRB1 and DQB1, about 500 for DQA1, 600 to 610 for DPA1, and some 450 for DPB1. Roughly 5 DR-DQ haplotypes were handled as single units for association and clustering, since linkage in the cohort was strong. Across about 370 genotyped donors of the cohort, an average of approximately 200,000 unique TCR beta nucleotide sequences per donor were sequenced, and 15% to 20% of those sequences were non-productive. The investigation overall reported the following: Presence/absence analyses assumed roughly uniform sequencing depth across donors, an assumption that may not hold. In a later analysis, some 17,000 TCR beta sequences were associated with specific HLA alleles at a false discovery rate of 0.05. The authors suggested that the approach could potentially be extended to other disease states and immunological phenotypes. According to a later analysis, most CMV-associated TCR beta chains appeared to be HLA-restricted, and the HLA associations seemed to be driven largely by CMV exposure. Three of the identified cytomegalovirus-associated TCR beta chains were confirmed in vitro to be specific for cytomegalovirus antigens. A further reported finding was that TCR beta sequences accurately predicted the HLA-A and HLA-B alleles for most subjects in the first cohort. Immune exposure information for the cohort was limited to CMV serostatus. This cohort had only TCR beta chains sequenced, and the lack of alpha or paired-chain data limited which features could be detected. According to a later analysis, parvovirus B19, influenza, CMV and Epstein-Barr virus appeared linked to several top co-occurrence clusters. Because counts were too low, about 18 rarely observed V segments, including chromosome 9 orphons, were excluded from the earlier analysis of 587 of the donors. In both the original and validation cohorts, the classifier was reported to diagnose cytomegalovirus status with high specificity and sensitivity. A cluster of highly shared sequence variants was judged likely to represent a technical artifact of the sequencing pipeline. Some IMGT-functional V segments, including TRBV6-2 and TRBV6-3, could not be told apart with the 87-base-pair reads, so those segments were excluded. Most TCR sequences were observed very rarely across donors, whereas some public TCRs were present in many individuals. A later analysis found that TCR association rates varied across HLA loci, with DRB1 alleles showing the most associated TCRs and HLA-C alleles the fewest. The study gave a list of about 170 TCR beta chains associated with cytomegalovirus. A later genetic analysis associated a missense DCLRE1C variant with V-gene and J-gene trimming of TCR beta chains, and an independent cohort replicated the association. An earlier analysis of some 560 of the donors showed that most TCR beta V segments appeared in productive rearrangements either about 90% or about 30% of the time, which broadly matched IMGT annotations. Assigning TCR associations to individual alleles was difficult when HLA alleles, especially DR and DQ, strongly co-occurred. Compared with the approximately 600-donor mean, donors in an Asian-associated ancestry cluster had fewer N-insertions in productive TCRs, according to a later genetic analysis. HLA typing was unavailable for some donors at each locus, so association tests used only the typed subset. Linkage disequilibrium might explain the correlated functional status among segregating V segments, but an unknown experimental factor could not be ruled out. Compared with equally common non-associated chains, HLA-associated TCR beta chains in a later analysis were more clonally expanded and had lower generation probabilities.

The library was produced with the immunoSEQ multiplex PCR assay. For the multiplex PCR, a mixture combining 60 forward primers for TCR Vbeta segments and 13 reverse primers for TCR Jbeta segments was used. The CDR3 region of rearranged TCR beta genes was amplified from genomic DNA by a multiplex PCR assay. The Illumina HiSeq System was used to sequence the amplified TCR beta libraries as 87-base-pair reads. In the original analysis: A later analysis tallied 80 million to 95 million unique TCR beta chains across the approximately 670 repertoires, and about 12 million of those chains were shared by two or more donors. Raw reads were error-corrected and collapsed into unique sequences with a nearest-neighbor algorithm that merged closely related sequences to remove PCR and sequencing errors. V, D and J gene segments were assigned by aligning CDR3 sequences to IMGT reference sequences. Each retained sequence needed at least a six-nucleotide match to both a V gene segment and a J gene segment. A rearrangement was called productive if the CDR3 had no stop codons and remained in frame with V and J, and every other rearrangement was called non-productive. CDR3 was defined by IMGT convention, running from the second conserved V-encoded cysteine to the conserved J-encoded phenylalanine. The earlier analysis of about 590 of the donors excluded sequences that lacked an unambiguous match to a single V gene segment. In an earlier analysis of approximately 550 of the donors, V segments were called functional above 56.7% productive rearrangements and were called segregating when the between-donor standard deviation exceeded 5%. A statistical classification framework was built for diagnosing cytomegalovirus status from the catalog of TCR beta chain sequences. In a later analysis, TCR nucleotide sequences were compared against IMGT/GENE-DB human TR gene sequences so that V and J genes could be assigned. Using the TCRdist pipeline, a later analysis assigned CDR3 sequences along with most-parsimonious VDJ recombination scenarios. A later analysis defined each TCR beta chain by its CDR3 amino acid sequence plus V-gene family, and excluded reads lacking a unique V-gene family. To address suspected cross-contamination and a sequencing artifact, a later analysis removed approximately 590 highly shared, low-generation-probability nucleotide sequences. In a later analysis, a clonal expansion index for each public chain was calculated from normalized within-repertoire ranks of inferred template counts. A later analysis computed generation probabilities with a VDJ recombination model fitted to out-of-frame rearrangements, and checked the results against IGoR. In a later analysis, hypergeometric tests were used to score TCR-TCR, TCR-HLA and TCR-CMV co-occurrence, with a repertoire-size bias correction applied to TCR pairs. In a later analysis, false discovery rates were estimated by permuting HLA or CMV assignments 20 times. In a later analysis, co-occurring TCRs were grouped using DBSCAN, and TCRdist sequence similarity was added for clustering within HLA-allele-positive subsets. Repertoires with fewer than 30,000 or more than 120,000 public chains were left out of co-occurrence clustering, as were about five repertoires with anomalous nucleotide sharing. TCRdb's version of the immuneACCESS table is confined to in-frame rearrangements and falls short of the full clone set. An unresolved V gene accounts for under half of the shortfall where checked; the remainder is of unknown origin. The DNA was the basis for D and trimming; V, J and clone size are from that table. In all, the sample holds 150,000 to 200,000 clones, and roughly 70% of those were seen once. The biggest ten clones account for roughly 7.1% of the sample.

The cohort was made up of 666 healthy bone marrow donors. At the time of sampling, all cohort members were nominally healthy, though unrecorded immune exposures were likely present. The donor was CMV seropositive and was included in the group of 270 or so seropositive cohort members. Each donor provided a peripheral blood sample, and peripheral blood mononuclear cells were used for TCR beta sequencing. Genomic DNA was extracted from the blood cell samples with the Qiagen DNeasy Blood Extraction Kit. V gives up 5 bases and J gives up 2 bases, and the segment between their germline ends measures 12 bases. Including the terminal cysteine and phenylalanine, the CDR3 comprises 14 residues. Of the read, only the CDR3 DNA is kept; its 42 bases are in frame from base 1. CDR1 and CDR2, per the germline V gene (reference sequence), are LNHDA and SQIVND. On this clone itself: The target of this receptor is not known. No much larger clonotype is one base removed from it; base qualities were not supplied.

The receptor's source is a man aged 35 to 55 in good health and CMV-seropositive. In this chain, TRBV19 is recombined with TRBJ1-2, with the identity of the D gene unclear. Sequenced input: PBMCs. The CDR3 protein: CASSSPPPNYGYTF. The DNA sequence follows: TGTGCCAGTAGTTCCCCCCCTCCGAACTATGGCTACACCTTC.